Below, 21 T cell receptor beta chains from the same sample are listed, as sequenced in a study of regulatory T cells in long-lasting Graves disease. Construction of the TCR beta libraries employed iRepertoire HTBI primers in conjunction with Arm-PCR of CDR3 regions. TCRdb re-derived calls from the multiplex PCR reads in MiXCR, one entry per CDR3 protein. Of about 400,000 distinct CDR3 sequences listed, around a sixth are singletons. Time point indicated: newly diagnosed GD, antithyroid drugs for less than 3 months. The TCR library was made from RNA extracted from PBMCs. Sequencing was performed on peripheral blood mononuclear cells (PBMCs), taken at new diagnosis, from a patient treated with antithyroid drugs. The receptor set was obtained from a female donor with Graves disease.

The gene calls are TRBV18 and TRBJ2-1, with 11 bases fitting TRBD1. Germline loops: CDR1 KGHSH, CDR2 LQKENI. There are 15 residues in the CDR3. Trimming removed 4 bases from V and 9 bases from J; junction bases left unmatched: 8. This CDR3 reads CASSRLGTGGREQFF. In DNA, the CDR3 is TGTGCCAGCTCACGCCTGGGGACAGGGGGACGTGAGCAGTTCTTC.

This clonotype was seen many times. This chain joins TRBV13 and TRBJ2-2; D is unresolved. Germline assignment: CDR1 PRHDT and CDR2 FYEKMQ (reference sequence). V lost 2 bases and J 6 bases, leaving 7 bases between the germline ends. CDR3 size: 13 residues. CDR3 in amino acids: CASSLQQAGELFF. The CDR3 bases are TGTGCCAGCAGCTTACAGCAGGCCGGGGAGCTGTTTTTT.

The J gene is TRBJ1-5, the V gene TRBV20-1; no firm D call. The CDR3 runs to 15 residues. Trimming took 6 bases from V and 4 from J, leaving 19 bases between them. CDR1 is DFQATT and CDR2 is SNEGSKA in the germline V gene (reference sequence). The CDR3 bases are TGCAGTGCCCCGAGTGCTGGGAGGGTGAATCAGCCCCAGCATTTT. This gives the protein CSAPSAGRVNQPQHF.

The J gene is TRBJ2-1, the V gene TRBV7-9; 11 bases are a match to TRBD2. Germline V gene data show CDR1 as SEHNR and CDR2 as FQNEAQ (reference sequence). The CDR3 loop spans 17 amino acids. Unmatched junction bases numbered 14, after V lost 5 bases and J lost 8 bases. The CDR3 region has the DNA TGTGCCAGCAGCCCTGAGGGACTAGCGGCGGGAAGGGATGAGCAGTTCTTC. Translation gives CASSPEGLAAGRDEQFF.

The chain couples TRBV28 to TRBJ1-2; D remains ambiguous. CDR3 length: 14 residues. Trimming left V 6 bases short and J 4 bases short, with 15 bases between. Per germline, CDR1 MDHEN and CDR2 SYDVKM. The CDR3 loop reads CASSQPGGSYGYTF. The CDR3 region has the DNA TGTGCCAGCAGCCAACCGGGAGGCAGCTATGGCTACACCTTC.

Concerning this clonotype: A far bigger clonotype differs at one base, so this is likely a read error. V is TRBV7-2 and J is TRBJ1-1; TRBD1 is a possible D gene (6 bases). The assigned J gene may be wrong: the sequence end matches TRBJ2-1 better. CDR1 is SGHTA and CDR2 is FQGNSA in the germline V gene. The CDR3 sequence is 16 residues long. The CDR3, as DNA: TGTGCCTGCTCTGGGGACGAGACAGGAGGAATCAATGAGCAGTTCTTC. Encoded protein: CACSGDETGGINEQFF.

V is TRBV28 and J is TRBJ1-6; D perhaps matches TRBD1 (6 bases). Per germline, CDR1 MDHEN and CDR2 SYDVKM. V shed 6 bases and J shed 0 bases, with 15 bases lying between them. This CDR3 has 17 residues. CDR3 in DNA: TGTGCCAGCAGCCCGGGAAGGGGGGCCTCCTATAATTCACCCCTCCACTTT. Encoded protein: CASSPGRGASYNSPLHF.

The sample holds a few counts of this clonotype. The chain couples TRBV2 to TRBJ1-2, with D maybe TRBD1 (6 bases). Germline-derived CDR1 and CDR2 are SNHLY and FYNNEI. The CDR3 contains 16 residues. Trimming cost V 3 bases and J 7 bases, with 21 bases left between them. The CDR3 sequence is CASSEGGAGLPGGYTF. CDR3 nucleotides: TGTGCCAGCAGTGAGGGGGGCGCCGGTCTACCGGGTGGCTACACCTTC.

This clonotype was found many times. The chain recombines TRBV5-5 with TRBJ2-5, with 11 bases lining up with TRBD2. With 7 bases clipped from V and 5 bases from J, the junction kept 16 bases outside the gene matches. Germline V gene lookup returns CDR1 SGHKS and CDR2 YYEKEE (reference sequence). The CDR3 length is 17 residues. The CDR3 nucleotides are TGTGCCAGCCGGTTTTGGCTTAGCGGGGGGGCGGAGGAGACCCAGTACTTC. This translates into CASRFWLSGGAEETQYF.

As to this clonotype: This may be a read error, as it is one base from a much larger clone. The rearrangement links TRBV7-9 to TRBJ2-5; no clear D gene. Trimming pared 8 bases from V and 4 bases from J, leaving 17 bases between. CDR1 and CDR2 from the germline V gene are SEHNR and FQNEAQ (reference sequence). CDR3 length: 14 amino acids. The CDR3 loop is CASARVWAGETQYF. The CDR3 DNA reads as TGTGCCAGCGCTCGGGTGTGGGCTGGAGAGACCCAGTACTTC.

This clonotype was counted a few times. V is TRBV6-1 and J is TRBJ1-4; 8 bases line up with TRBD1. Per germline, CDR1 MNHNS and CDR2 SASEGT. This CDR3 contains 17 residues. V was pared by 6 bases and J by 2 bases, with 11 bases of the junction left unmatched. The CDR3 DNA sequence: TGTGCCAGCAGGGACCCCAGGGGGCGATCCACTAATGAAAAACTGTTTTTT. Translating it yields CASRDPRGRSTNEKLFF.

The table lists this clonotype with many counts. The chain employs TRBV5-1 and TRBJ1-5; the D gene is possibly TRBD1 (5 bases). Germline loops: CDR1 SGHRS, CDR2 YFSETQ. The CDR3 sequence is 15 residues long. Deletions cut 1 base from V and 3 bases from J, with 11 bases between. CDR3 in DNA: TGCGCCAGCAGCTTGTTCACAGGTCCCAATCAGCCCCAGCATTTT. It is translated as CASSLFTGPNQPQHF.

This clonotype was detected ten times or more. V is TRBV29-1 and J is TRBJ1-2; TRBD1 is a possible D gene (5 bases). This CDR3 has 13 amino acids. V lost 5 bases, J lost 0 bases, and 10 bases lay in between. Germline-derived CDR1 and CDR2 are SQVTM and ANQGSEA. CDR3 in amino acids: CSVRETANYGYTF. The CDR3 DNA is TGCAGCGTTAGGGAGACAGCTAACTATGGCTACACCTTC. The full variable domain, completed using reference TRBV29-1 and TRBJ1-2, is SAVISQKPSRDICQRGTSLTIQCQVDSQVTMMFWYRQQPGQSLTLIATANQGSEATYESGFVIDKFPISRPNLTFSTLTVSNMSPEDSSIYLCSVRETANYGYTFGSGTRLTVV.

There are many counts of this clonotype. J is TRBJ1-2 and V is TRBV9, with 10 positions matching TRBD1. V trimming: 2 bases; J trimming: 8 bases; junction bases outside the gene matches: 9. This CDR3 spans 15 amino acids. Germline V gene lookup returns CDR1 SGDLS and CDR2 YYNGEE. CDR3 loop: CASSVGTGERKGYTF. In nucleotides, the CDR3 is TGTGCCAGCAGCGTCGGGACAGGGGAGCGGAAAGGCTACACCTTC.

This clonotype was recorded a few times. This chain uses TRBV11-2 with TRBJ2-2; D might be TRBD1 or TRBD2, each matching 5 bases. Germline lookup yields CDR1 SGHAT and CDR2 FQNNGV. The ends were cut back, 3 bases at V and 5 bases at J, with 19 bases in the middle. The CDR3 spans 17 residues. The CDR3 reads CASSFSMGRALTGELFF. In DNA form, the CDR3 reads TGTGCCAGCAGCTTTTCCATGGGGCGGGCCCTAACCGGGGAGCTGTTTTTT.

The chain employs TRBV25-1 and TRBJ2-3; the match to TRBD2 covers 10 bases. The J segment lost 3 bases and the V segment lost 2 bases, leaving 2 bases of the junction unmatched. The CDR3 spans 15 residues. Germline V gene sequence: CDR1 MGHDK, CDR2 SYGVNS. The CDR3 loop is CASSELAGVTDTQYF. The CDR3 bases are TGTGCCAGCAGTGAACTAGCGGGGGTTACAGATACGCAGTATTTT.

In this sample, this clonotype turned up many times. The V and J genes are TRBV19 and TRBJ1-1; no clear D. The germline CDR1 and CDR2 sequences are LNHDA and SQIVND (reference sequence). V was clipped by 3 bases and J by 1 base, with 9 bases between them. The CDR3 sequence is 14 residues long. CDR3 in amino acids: CASSIIWENTEAFF. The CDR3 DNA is TGTGCCAGTAGTATTATATGGGAGAACACTGAAGCTTTCTTT. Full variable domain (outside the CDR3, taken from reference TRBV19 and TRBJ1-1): DGGITQSPKYLFRKEGQNVTLSCEQNLNHDAMYWYRQDPGQGLRLIYYSQIVNDFQKGDIAEGYSVSREKKESFPLTVTSAQKNPTAFYLCASSIIWENTEAFFGQGTRLTVV.

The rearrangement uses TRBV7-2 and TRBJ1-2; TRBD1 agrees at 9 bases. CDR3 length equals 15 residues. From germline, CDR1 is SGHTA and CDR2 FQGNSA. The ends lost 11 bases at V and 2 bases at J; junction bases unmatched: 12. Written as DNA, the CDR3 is TGTGCCTGCTCTGGGGACGGGACAGGGAACTATGGCTACACCTTC. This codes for CACSGDGTGNYGYTF.

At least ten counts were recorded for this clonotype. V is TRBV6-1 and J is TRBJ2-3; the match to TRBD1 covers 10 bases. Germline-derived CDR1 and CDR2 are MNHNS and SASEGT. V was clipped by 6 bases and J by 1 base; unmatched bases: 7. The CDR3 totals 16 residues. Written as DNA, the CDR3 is TGTGCCAGCAGCAGGTCCGGGACAGGGGGCACAGATACGCAGTATTTT. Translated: CASSRSGTGGTDTQYF.

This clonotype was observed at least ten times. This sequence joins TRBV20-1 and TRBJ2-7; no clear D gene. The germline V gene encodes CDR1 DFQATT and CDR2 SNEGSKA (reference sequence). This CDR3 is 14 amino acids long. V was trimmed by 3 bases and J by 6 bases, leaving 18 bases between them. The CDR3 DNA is TGCAGTGCTAGTCTGAATACGGTGAATGGCGAGCAGTACTTC. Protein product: CSASLNTVNGEQYF.

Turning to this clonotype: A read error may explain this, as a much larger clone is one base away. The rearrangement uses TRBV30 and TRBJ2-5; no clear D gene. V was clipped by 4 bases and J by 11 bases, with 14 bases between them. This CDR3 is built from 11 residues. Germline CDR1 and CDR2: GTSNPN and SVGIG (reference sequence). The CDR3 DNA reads TGTGCCTGGAACGGGCCAGGTGAGCAGTACTTC. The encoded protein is CAWNGPGEQYF.